Listed here are 8 T cell receptor beta chains from one sample, sequenced in a study of blood T cells in healthy people across ages. A sample-barcoded 5' primer and a J-beta primer mix were used in a second PCR of about 7 to 12 cycles. MiXCR, applied by TCRdb to the 5' RACE reads, yields one record per CDR3 protein. The sample has approximately 960,000 distinct CDR3 sequences, around 29% seen once. These data were likewise used in another study, on T cells of mothers and their children.

The sample consisted of blood. These receptors were taken from a woman between 40 and 55 years old in good health.

For this clonotype: A much larger clone differs by one base, so this may be a read error. This chain links TRBV12-3 or TRBV12-4 with TRBJ1-5; D may be TRBD1 (5 bases). The CDR3 consists of 14 residues. V was clipped by 4 bases and J by 7 bases, with 14 bases between them. DNA for the CDR3: TGTGCCAGCAGTTGGGGCAGGGTGGGCCAGCCCCAGCATTTT. It translates to CASSWGRVGQPQHF.

Only a few counts were recorded for this clonotype. The chain couples TRBV11-2 to TRBJ2-5; 11 nucleotides line up with TRBD2. The CDR3 is 16 amino acids. The trim removed 0 bases at V and 4 bases at J, leaving 4 bases unmatched. CDR1 and CDR2 (germline): SGHAT, FQNNGV. The CDR3 DNA sequence: TGTGCCAGCAGCTTAGACCTAGCGGGGGGCCGAGAGACCCAGTACTTC. The encoded protein is CASSLDLAGGRETQYF.

The table lists this clonotype with many counts. The chain links TRBV5-5 to TRBJ2-7; D gene unclear. The CDR3 has 14 residues. CDR1 and CDR2 (germline): SGHKS, YYEKEE (reference sequence). Between the trimmed V and J ends, which lost 0 bases and 0 bases, there was a span of 7 bases. For the CDR3, the DNA is TGTGCCAGCAGCTTGGCCGCAAGCTCCTACGAGCAGTACTTC. Translating gives CASSLAASSYEQYF.

This clonotype has just a few counts. This chain connects TRBV29-1 to TRBJ2-7; TRBD1 agrees at 9 bases. Unmatched junction bases numbered 6, after V lost 1 base and J lost 5 bases. CDR3 length: 14 residues. Germline V gives CDR1 SQVTM, CDR2 ANQGSEA. CDR3 nucleotide sequence: TGCAGCGTTGAAGGTGTGGGGACAGGGAACGAGCAGTACTTC. Translated: CSVEGVGTGNEQYF.

The chain combines TRBV10-3 with TRBJ1-2, with D perhaps TRBD1 (5 bases). The V end lost 0 bases, the J end lost 7 bases, and 6 bases lay between the germline ends. CDR1 and CDR2 from the germline V gene are ENHRY and SYGVKD. This CDR3 has 12 residues. The CDR3 loop is CAISESQVGYTF. CDR3 nucleotide sequence: TGTGCCATCAGTGAGTCACAGGTTGGCTACACCTTC.

This clonotype was observed at least ten times. The chain recombines TRBV10-3 with TRBJ2-5; D is unresolved. Trimming took off 11 bases at V and 6 bases at J, with 22 bases between the two ends. CDR1 is ENHRY and CDR2 is SYGVKD in the germline V gene. This CDR3 is built from 14 residues. CDR3: CASETEDGKQTQYF. For the CDR3, the DNA is TGTGCCTCCGAGACGGAAGATGGGAAACAGACCCAGTACTTC.

This clonotype showed up many times. J is TRBJ2-5 and V is TRBV20-1, with unresolved D. This CDR3 region has 13 residues. The germline CDR1 and CDR2 sequences are DFQATT and SNEGSKA (reference sequence). The V gene lost 1 base and the J gene lost 11 bases, with 17 bases spanning the gap. CDR3 in DNA: TGCAGTGCTAGAGTGCCTGATCGCGGTATTCAGTACTTC. Translated: CSARVPDRGIQYF.

The chain links TRBV29-1 to TRBJ2-7, with TRBD1 matching over 7 bases. The junction had 7 bases not matched to a gene; V was cut back by 7 bases and J by 1 base. CDR3 size: 13 residues. Germline V lookup: CDR1 SQVTM, CDR2 ANQGSEA. CDR3 in amino acids: CSGGEDRSYEQYF. The CDR3 DNA sequence: TGCAGCGGGGGAGAGGACAGGTCCTACGAGCAGTACTTC.